The rows below give T cell receptor beta chains drawn from one sample of a study of T cells in Graves' hyperthyroidism and ophthalmopathy. One entry per CDR3 protein, called by TCRdb with MiXCR from the multiplex PCR reads. The sample consists of over 700,000 distinct CDR3 sequences, just over 35% of them appearing once. Sequencing was performed on blood. These receptor sequences come from a woman aged 40 to 50 with Graves' hyperthyroidism. Both conserved end residues are part of each CDR3. Fields, in order: J gene, V gene, clone size, D gene, CDR3 protein, CDR3 DNA. The D gene is left open where the match is weak. The size of a clone is reported for some rows only, either as once, few or many, or as a class for expanded clones.

J gene: TRBJ2-5
V gene: TRBV4-3
clone size: many
D gene: TRBD1
CDR3 protein: CASSQSTGEKTQYF
CDR3 DNA: TGCGCCAGCAGCCAATCCACAGGGGAGAAGACCCAGTACTTC

J gene: TRBJ1-6
V gene: TRBV2
clone size: many
D gene: TRBD1
CDR3 protein: CASSGDRAGDSPLHF
CDR3 DNA: TGTGCCAGCAGTGGGGACAGGGCAGGAGATTCACCCCTCCACTTT

J gene: TRBJ2-2
V gene: TRBV5-1
clone size: -
D gene: -
CDR3 protein: CASSLGGFIGELLF
CDR3 DNA: TGCGCCAGCAGCTTAGGAGGTTTTATCGGGGAGCTGCTTTTT

J gene: TRBJ2-5
V gene: TRBV15
clone size: -
D gene: -
CDR3 protein: CATSSLGGQETQYF
CDR3 DNA: TGTGCCACCAGCAGCTTGGGGGGCCAAGAGACCCAGTACTTC

J gene: TRBJ1-2
V gene: TRBV7-2
clone size: -
D gene: -
CDR3 protein: CASSPDAWLRGLNYGYTF
CDR3 DNA: TGTGCCAGCAGCCCAGACGCGTGGCTTCGGGGGCTCAACTATGGCTACACCTTC

J gene: TRBJ1-2
V gene: TRBV20-1
clone size: many
D gene: TRBD1
CDR3 protein: CSASETGVGSGYTF
CDR3 DNA: TGCAGTGCTAGCGAGACAGGGGTGGGAAGTGGCTACACCTTC

J gene: TRBJ1-5
V gene: TRBV28
clone size: -
D gene: TRBD1
CDR3 protein: CASRTTGNQPQHF
CDR3 DNA: TGTGCCAGCAGGACGACAGGGAATCAGCCCCAGCATTTT

J gene: TRBJ1-1
V gene: TRBV19
clone size: -
D gene: -
CDR3 protein: CASREQDTEAFF
CDR3 DNA: TGTGCCAGTAGGGAACAAGACACTGAAGCTTTCTTT

J gene: TRBJ1-1
V gene: TRBV4-1
clone size: -
D gene: -
CDR3 protein: CASSRVSANTEAFF
CDR3 DNA: TGCGCCAGCAGCCGGGTTTCGGCCAACACTGAAGCTTTCTTT

J gene: TRBJ1-4
V gene: TRBV7-9
clone size: few
D gene: -
CDR3 protein: CASSHPTDYNEKLFF
CDR3 DNA: TGTGCCAGCAGCCACCCGACAGATTATAATGAAAAACTGTTTTTT

J gene: TRBJ2-7
V gene: TRBV7-2
clone size: few
D gene: TRBD1
CDR3 protein: CASSSPISDRGNYEQYF
CDR3 DNA: TGTGCCAGCAGTTCGCCAATATCCGACAGGGGGAATTACGAGCAGTACTTC

J gene: TRBJ2-1
V gene: TRBV7-9
clone size: -
D gene: TRBD2
CDR3 protein: CASSLLAGNFDEQFF
CDR3 DNA: TGTGCCAGCAGCCTCCTAGCGGGGAATTTCGATGAGCAGTTCTTC

J gene: TRBJ1-2
V gene: TRBV29-1
clone size: -
D gene: TRBD1
CDR3 protein: CSLMGQGDGYTF
CDR3 DNA: TGCAGCTTGATGGGACAGGGCGATGGCTACACCTTC

J gene: TRBJ2-5
V gene: TRBV20-1
clone size: -
D gene: -
CDR3 protein: CSARDVVVQETQYF
CDR3 DNA: TGCAGTGCTAGAGATGTGGTAGTTCAAGAGACCCAGTACTTC

J gene: TRBJ2-5
V gene: TRBV7-3
clone size: -
D gene: -
CDR3 protein: CASTGGGFQETQYF
CDR3 DNA: TGTGCCAGTACAGGGGGGGGATTTCAGGAGACCCAGTACTTC

J gene: TRBJ1-5
V gene: TRBV6-5
clone size: -
D gene: TRBD1
CDR3 protein: CASSYPGTGDQPQHF
CDR3 DNA: TGTGCCAGCAGTTATCCCGGGACAGGGGATCAGCCCCAGCATTTT

J gene: TRBJ1-4
V gene: TRBV6-6
clone size: many
D gene: -
CDR3 protein: CASSTEGKLFF
CDR3 DNA: TGTGCCAGCAGTACAGAAGGAAAACTGTTTTTT

J gene: TRBJ1-3
V gene: TRBV12-3/TRBV12-4
clone size: few
D gene: -
CDR3 protein: CASRRTESGNTIYF
CDR3 DNA: TGTGCCAGCAGGCGGACTGAGTCTGGAAACACCATATATTTT

J gene: TRBJ1-2
V gene: TRBV7-2
clone size: -
D gene: TRBD1
CDR3 protein: CASSHGRTGAGGYTF
CDR3 DNA: TGTGCCAGCAGCCACGGAAGGACAGGGGCGGGTGGCTACACCTTC

J gene: TRBJ1-2
V gene: TRBV6-5
clone size: many
D gene: -
CDR3 protein: CASSYSRLAERGYTF
CDR3 DNA: TGTGCCAGCAGTTACTCCAGGTTGGCAGAACGAGGCTACACCTTC

J gene: TRBJ1-2
V gene: TRBV11-2
clone size: few
D gene: -
CDR3 protein: CASSLVPGRANNYGYTF
CDR3 DNA: TGTGCCAGCAGCTTAGTTCCAGGCAGGGCCAATAACTATGGCTACACCTTC

J gene: TRBJ2-7
V gene: TRBV5-6
clone size: few
D gene: -
CDR3 protein: CASSLVSSTYEQYF
CDR3 DNA: TGTGCCAGCAGCTTGGTTTCTAGCACCTACGAGCAGTACTTC

J gene: TRBJ2-7
V gene: TRBV19
clone size: many
D gene: -
CDR3 protein: CASTGSDYEQYF
CDR3 DNA: TGTGCCAGTACTGGGTCAGACTACGAGCAGTACTTC

J gene: TRBJ1-2
V gene: TRBV27
clone size: -
D gene: -
CDR3 protein: CASSSGTQANYGYTF
CDR3 DNA: TGTGCCAGCAGTTCCGGGACCCAAGCTAACTATGGCTACACCTTC

J gene: TRBJ2-7
V gene: TRBV20-1
clone size: once
D gene: TRBD1
CDR3 protein: CSTGQGFYEQYF
CDR3 DNA: TGCAGTACCGGACAGGGCTTCTACGAGCAGTACTTC

J gene: TRBJ1-2
V gene: TRBV4-2
clone size: -
D gene: -
CDR3 protein: CASSQEKLLANYGYTF
CDR3 DNA: TGTGCCAGCAGCCAAGAGAAGTTGTTAGCTAACTATGGCTACACCTTC

J gene: TRBJ2-3
V gene: TRBV7-9
clone size: -
D gene: -
CDR3 protein: CASSSLGFTDTQYF
CDR3 DNA: TGTGCCAGCAGCAGCCTGGGATTCACAGATACGCAGTATTTT

J gene: TRBJ1-3
V gene: TRBV7-9
clone size: -
D gene: TRBD1
CDR3 protein: CASSLVWDRGQNTIYF
CDR3 DNA: TGTGCCAGCAGCTTAGTTTGGGACAGGGGACAGAACACCATATATTTT

J gene: TRBJ1-5
V gene: TRBV20-1
clone size: few
D gene: -
CDR3 protein: CSAREGGYNQPQHF
CDR3 DNA: TGCAGTGCTAGAGAGGGGGGTTACAATCAGCCCCAGCATTTT

J gene: TRBJ1-2
V gene: TRBV4-3
clone size: -
D gene: -
CDR3 protein: CASSQARVSHHGYTF
CDR3 DNA: TGCGCCAGCAGCCAAGCCCGGGTATCCCATCATGGCTACACCTTC

J gene: TRBJ2-5
V gene: TRBV5-4
clone size: few
D gene: -
CDR3 protein: CASSLTGSLETQYF
CDR3 DNA: TGTGCCAGCAGTTTGACAGGCTCTTTAGAGACCCAGTACTTC

J gene: TRBJ1-1
V gene: TRBV5-5
clone size: -
D gene: -
CDR3 protein: CASSSKTDSQMNTEAFF
CDR3 DNA: TGTGCCAGCAGCTCAAAGACAGACAGCCAAATGAACACTGAAGCTTTCTTT

J gene: TRBJ1-6
V gene: TRBV7-2
clone size: few
D gene: -
CDR3 protein: CASSYPNSAGTYNSPLHF
CDR3 DNA: TGTGCCAGCAGTTACCCAAATTCGGCAGGGACCTATAATTCACCCCTCCACTTT

J gene: TRBJ2-7
V gene: TRBV7-9
clone size: -
D gene: -
CDR3 protein: CAGSGSYEQYF
CDR3 DNA: TGTGCCGGCAGCGGTAGTTACGAGCAGTACTTC

J gene: TRBJ2-7
V gene: TRBV24-1
clone size: few
D gene: -
CDR3 protein: CASSFSHGGEQYF
CDR3 DNA: TGTGCCAGCAGTTTTTCTCATGGAGGGGAGCAGTACTTC

J gene: TRBJ2-7
V gene: TRBV25-1
clone size: -
D gene: TRBD2
CDR3 protein: CARDILAGTYEQYF
CDR3 DNA: TGTGCTAGAGATATACTAGCGGGGACCTACGAGCAGTACTTC

J gene: TRBJ1-1
V gene: TRBV5-1
clone size: -
D gene: TRBD1
CDR3 protein: CASSLDEGAITEAFF
CDR3 DNA: TGCGCCAGCAGCTTGGATGAGGGGGCCATCACTGAAGCTTTCTTT

J gene: TRBJ2-7
V gene: TRBV5-8
clone size: few
D gene: -
CDR3 protein: CASSAWTDEQYF
CDR3 DNA: TGTGCCAGCAGCGCGTGGACGGACGAGCAGTACTTC

J gene: TRBJ1-1
V gene: TRBV10-3
clone size: many
D gene: -
CDR3 protein: CAISENQGGGYTEAFF
CDR3 DNA: TGTGCCATCAGTGAGAATCAGGGCGGGGGGTACACTGAAGCTTTCTTT

J gene: TRBJ2-7
V gene: TRBV20-1
clone size: many
D gene: TRBD2
CDR3 protein: CSASSRLAGVEQYF
CDR3 DNA: TGCAGTGCTTCTTCGAGACTAGCGGGAGTCGAGCAGTACTTC

J gene: TRBJ1-2
V gene: TRBV6-1
clone size: -
D gene: -
CDR3 protein: CARVIQWDGIKYGYTF
CDR3 DNA: TGTGCCAGGGTTATTCAGTGGGACGGGATTAAGTATGGCTACACCTTC

J gene: TRBJ2-7
V gene: TRBV7-9
clone size: many
D gene: -
CDR3 protein: CASSPWQGRDEQYF
CDR3 DNA: TGTGCCAGCAGCCCTTGGCAGGGAAGGGACGAGCAGTACTTC

J gene: TRBJ1-4
V gene: TRBV5-6
clone size: -
D gene: -
CDR3 protein: CASSLWTNEKLFF
CDR3 DNA: TGTGCCAGCAGCTTGTGGACTAATGAAAAACTGTTTTTT

J gene: TRBJ1-1
V gene: TRBV29-1
clone size: many
D gene: -
CDR3 protein: CSLQGEPNTEAFF
CDR3 DNA: TGCAGCTTACAAGGAGAGCCGAACACTGAAGCTTTCTTT

J gene: TRBJ2-6
V gene: TRBV7-9
clone size: -
D gene: -
CDR3 protein: CASSPRRGATGANVLTF
CDR3 DNA: TGTGCCAGTAGCCCCAGACGGGGGGCTACTGGGGCCAACGTCCTGACTTTC

J gene: TRBJ2-7
V gene: TRBV29-1
clone size: many
D gene: -
CDR3 protein: CSAIRGYEQYF
CDR3 DNA: TGCAGTGCGATCCGGGGCTACGAGCAGTACTTC

J gene: TRBJ1-1
V gene: TRBV19
clone size: many
D gene: -
CDR3 protein: CASSMGRGTEAFF
CDR3 DNA: TGTGCCAGTAGTATGGGCAGGGGCACTGAAGCTTTCTTT

J gene: TRBJ2-7
V gene: TRBV29-1
clone size: many
D gene: -
CDR3 protein: CSVLGGRTSYEQYF
CDR3 DNA: TGCAGCGTTTTGGGGGGACGTACTTCCTACGAGCAGTACTTC

J gene: TRBJ2-7
V gene: TRBV6-5
clone size: few
D gene: -
CDR3 protein: CASSLTIADTISYEQYF
CDR3 DNA: TGTGCCAGCAGTCTTACTATAGCGGATACAATTAGCTACGAGCAGTACTTC

J gene: TRBJ2-5
V gene: TRBV7-9
clone size: -
D gene: TRBD1
CDR3 protein: CASSLGGTAF
CDR3 DNA: TGTGCCAGCAGCTTAGGAGGGACAGCCTTC

J gene: TRBJ2-3
V gene: TRBV20-1
clone size: -
D gene: TRBD2
CDR3 protein: CSAHLAGGADTQYF
CDR3 DNA: TGCAGTGCCCATTTAGCGGGAGGTGCAGATACGCAGTATTTT

J gene: TRBJ2-7
V gene: TRBV9
clone size: -
D gene: -
CDR3 protein: CASSEFLYEQYF
CDR3 DNA: TGTGCCAGCAGCGAATTTTTGTACGAGCAGTACTTC

J gene: TRBJ1-1
V gene: TRBV7-9
clone size: many
D gene: -
CDR3 protein: CASSYGQQNTEAFF
CDR3 DNA: TGTGCCAGCAGCTACGGACAGCAGAACACTGAAGCTTTCTTT

J gene: TRBJ2-2
V gene: TRBV10-3
clone size: many
D gene: -
CDR3 protein: CAISGVGATRGTGELFF
CDR3 DNA: TGTGCCATCAGTGGAGTAGGGGCTACCCGGGGCACCGGGGAGCTGTTTTTT

J gene: TRBJ1-1
V gene: TRBV19
clone size: -
D gene: -
CDR3 protein: CASISLPQGGTEAFF
CDR3 DNA: TGTGCCAGTATTTCCCTTCCACAGGGTGGCACTGAAGCTTTCTTT

J gene: TRBJ1-1
V gene: TRBV29-1
clone size: many
D gene: -
CDR3 protein: CSVRQGMNTEAFF
CDR3 DNA: TGCAGCGTCCGTCAGGGCATGAACACTGAAGCTTTCTTT

J gene: TRBJ2-5
V gene: TRBV7-7
clone size: many
D gene: -
CDR3 protein: CASSLSQGSETQYF
CDR3 DNA: TGTGCTAGCAGCTTAAGTCAGGGGAGTGAGACCCAGTACTTC

J gene: TRBJ1-5
V gene: TRBV19
clone size: once
D gene: TRBD1
CDR3 protein: CVSSQRFTGGVNQPQHF
CDR3 DNA: TGTGTCAGTAGTCAAAGATTCACAGGGGGCGTCAATCAGCCCCAGCATTTT

J gene: TRBJ2-5
V gene: TRBV24-1
clone size: -
D gene: TRBD2
CDR3 protein: CATSPGTSGEETQYF
CDR3 DNA: TGTGCCACCAGTCCCGGGACTAGCGGTGAAGAGACCCAGTACTTC

J gene: TRBJ1-6
V gene: TRBV7-2
clone size: many
D gene: -
CDR3 protein: CASSPSTRGGDSPLHF
CDR3 DNA: TGTGCCAGCAGCCCCAGCACGAGAGGGGGGGATTCACCCCTCCACTTT